Presented here are 16 T cell receptor beta chains from one specimen sequenced in a study of T-cell reconstitution after alpha-beta-depleted transplantation in children. It was with unique molecular identifiers that the TCRbeta library was prepared. TCRdb passed the PCR reads through MiXCR, listing each CDR3 protein once. The sample shows under 450,000 distinct CDR3 sequences, roughly 16% of them seen only once. Material: PBMCs, mostly from graft donor cells, obtained 360 days after TCRalphabeta/CD19-depleted stem cell transplant. The receptor source for this set is a boy younger than two who had a stem cell transplant for Wiskott-Aldrich syndrome, so the T cells may come from the graft donor.

This sequence joins TRBV6-6 and TRBJ2-3; 11 bases are shared with TRBD2. CDR3 length: 13 residues. The V gene's germline CDR1 is MNHNY and CDR2 SVGAGI (reference sequence). V was clipped by 7 bases and J by 7 bases; unmatched bases: 4. The CDR3 DNA is TGTGCCAGCACTAGCGGGGGGACGAATACGCAGTATTTT. Amino acids: CASTSGGTNTQYF.

There are a few counts of this clonotype. The chain combines TRBV10-2 with TRBJ2-7; maybe TRBD1 (6 bases). Germline values: CDR1 WSHSY, CDR2 SAAADI. The CDR3 loop spans 14 amino acids. Trimming removed 2 bases at V and 1 base at J, with 9 bases between. This CDR3 reads CASSERDISYEQYF. The DNA for the CDR3 is TGCGCCAGCAGTGAGAGGGACATATCCTACGAGCAGTACTTC.

This clonotype was observed a few times. The J gene is TRBJ2-7, the V gene TRBV2; 11 bases agree with TRBD2. This CDR3 has 15 amino acids. Germline lookup yields CDR1 SNHLY and CDR2 FYNNEI. The J segment lost 3 bases and the V segment lost 5 bases, leaving 6 bases of the junction unmatched. CDR3 region: CASSSTSGRVYEQYF. CDR3 nucleotides: TGTGCCAGCAGTTCCACTAGCGGGAGAGTCTACGAGCAGTACTTC.

A single count supports this clonotype. The rearrangement joins TRBV11-2 to TRBJ2-3, with D tentatively TRBD2 (5 bases). Germline V gives CDR1 SGHAT, CDR2 FQNNGV. V was cut by 6 bases and J by 6 bases, with 7 bases left in between. The length of the CDR3 is 11 residues. The CDR3 bases are TGTGCCAGCAGGGAGGTGGATACGCAGTATTTT. Its protein product is CASREVDTQYF.

This clonotype was seen ten or more times. This chain links TRBV11-2 with TRBJ2-2, with D perhaps TRBD1 or TRBD2 (6 bases each). V was trimmed by 3 bases and J by 5 bases, leaving 13 bases between them. The CDR3 runs to 15 residues. Germline assignment: CDR1 SGHAT and CDR2 FQNNGV. CDR3 sequence reads: CASSFGGHGTGELFF. DNA for the CDR3: TGTGCCAGCAGCTTTGGGGGGCATGGAACCGGGGAGCTGTTTTTT. The full variable domain, its missing parts supplied by reference TRBV11-2 and TRBJ2-2, is EAGVAQSPRYKIIEKRQSVAFWCNPISGHATLYWYQQILGQGPKLLIQFQNNGVVDDSQLPKDRFSAERLKGVDSTLKIQPAKLEDSAVYLCASSFGGHGTGELFFGEGSRLTVL.

The chain recombines TRBV6-1 with TRBJ2-5, with D hard to call. The CDR3 sequence is 13 residues long. The germline V gene encodes CDR1 MNHNS and CDR2 SASEGT. Trimming pared 5 bases from V and 5 bases from J, leaving 12 bases between. CDR3 residues: CASSPRGWETQYF. In nucleotides, the CDR3 is TGTGCCAGCAGTCCGCGCGGTTGGGAGACCCAGTACTTC.

The V gene is TRBV15, the J gene TRBJ2-5; unclear D gene. The germline gives CDR1 LNHNV, CDR2 YYDKDF (reference sequence). V was cut by 1 base and J by 4 bases, with 7 bases left in between. The CDR3 has 13 residues. The CDR3, as DNA: TGTGCCACCAGCAGAGGACGGCGAGAGACCCAGTACTTC. This encodes CATSRGRRETQYF.

This clonotype was observed a few times. This chain uses TRBV10-3 with TRBJ2-7; 8 positions agree with TRBD1. In germline, CDR1 is ENHRY, CDR2 SYGVKD. The CDR3 length is 15 residues. Germline trimming cut 3 bases from V and 3 bases from J; bases unmatched to any gene: 7. The CDR3 DNA sequence: TGTGCCATCAGTGATCGGGACAGGATCATCTACGAGCAGTACTTC. It codes for CAISDRDRIIYEQYF.

This clonotype was counted only a few times. This chain connects TRBV6-5 to TRBJ2-1; 8 bases agree with TRBD2. The CDR3 sequence is 16 residues long. The V and J ends lost 1 base and 10 bases, in that order; junction bases with no gene match: 12. From germline, CDR1 is MNHEY and CDR2 SVGAGI. The CDR3 DNA sequence: TGTGCCAGCAGTTACTTCTCTAGCGGGTCTAATGCGGAGCAGTTCTTC. Translating gives CASSYFSSGSNAEQFF.

This clonotype was detected only a few times. The rearrangement joins TRBV19 to TRBJ1-2; tentatively, D is TRBD1 (6 bases). Germline values: CDR1 LNHDA, CDR2 SQIVND (reference sequence). The CDR3 loop spans 17 amino acids. Trimming left V 3 bases short and J 0 bases short, with 17 bases between. CDR3: CASSIGQYWGANYGYTF. The CDR3, as DNA: TGTGCCAGTAGTATCGGACAGTACTGGGGGGCTAACTATGGCTACACCTTC.

In its sample, this clonotype was seen a few times. The chain joins TRBV15 to TRBJ1-2; D is possibly TRBD1 (6 bases). Trimming took 8 bases from V and 7 from J, leaving 14 bases between them. Germline V gives CDR1 LNHNV, CDR2 YYDKDF (reference sequence). The CDR3 has 12 amino acids. The CDR3 is CATDGGMGGYTF. The CDR3 coding sequence is TGTGCCACCGACGGGGGCATGGGTGGCTACACCTTC.

This clonotype was seen only a few times. V usage is TRBV29-1 and J usage is TRBJ2-2; a weak D match, TRBD1 (5 bases). V was trimmed by 4 bases and J by 7 bases, leaving 16 bases between them. Germline values: CDR1 SQVTM, CDR2 ANQGSEA. The CDR3 consists of 14 residues. CDR3 loop: CSVGPRGRGGELFF. CDR3 coding DNA: TGCAGCGTTGGCCCTAGGGGCCGAGGCGGGGAGCTGTTTTTT.

The V gene is TRBV20-1, the J gene TRBJ1-2; no definite D call. This CDR3 comprises 9 residues. CDR1 is DFQATT and CDR2 is SNEGSKA in the germline V gene (reference sequence). CDR3 sequence (DNA): TGCAGCCCCAGGTGGGGCTACACCTTC. Amino acids: CSPRWGYTF.

This clonotype was counted ten times or more. The V gene is TRBV11-2, the J gene TRBJ2-4; TRBD2 might be the D (7 bases). Germline values: CDR1 SGHAT, CDR2 FQNNGV. There are 14 residues in the CDR3. With 8 bases removed from V and 13 bases from J, the gap between germline ends came to 24 bases. CDR3 nucleotide sequence: TGTGCCAGCTCCGGTGGCGGGAGTGGGGGGACACAGTACTTC. The encoded protein is CASSGGGSGGTQYF.

V is TRBV10-3 and J is TRBJ1-5; TRBD1 is a possible D gene (5 bases). Looked up from germline, CDR1 is ENHRY and CDR2 is SYGVKD. V was shortened by 3 bases and J by 7 bases, with 10 bases between the two germline ends. This CDR3 is 13 amino acids long. This CDR3 reads CAISEKRGQPQHF. In nucleotides, the CDR3 is TGTGCCATCAGTGAAAAAAGGGGCCAGCCCCAGCATTTT.

This chain joins TRBV9 and TRBJ2-3, with D uncertain. There are 15 residues in the CDR3. Between the trimmed V and J ends, which lost 4 bases and 1 base, there was a span of 13 bases. Germline values: CDR1 SGDLS, CDR2 YYNGEE. For the CDR3, the DNA is TGTGCCAGCAGCCGAGACGGCGTCGGCACAGATACGCAGTATTTT. Protein product: CASSRDGVGTDTQYF.